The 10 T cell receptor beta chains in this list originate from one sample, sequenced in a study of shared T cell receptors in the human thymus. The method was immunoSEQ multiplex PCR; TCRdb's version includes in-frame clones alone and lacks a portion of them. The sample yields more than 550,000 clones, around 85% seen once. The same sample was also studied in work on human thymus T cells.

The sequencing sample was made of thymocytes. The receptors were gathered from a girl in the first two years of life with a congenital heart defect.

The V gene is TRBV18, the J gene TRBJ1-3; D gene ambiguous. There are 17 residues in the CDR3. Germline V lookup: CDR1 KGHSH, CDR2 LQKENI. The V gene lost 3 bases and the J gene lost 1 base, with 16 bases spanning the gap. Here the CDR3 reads CASSPKTQRRSGNTIYF. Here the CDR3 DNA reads TGTGCCAGCTCACCGAAAACGCAGAGGAGATCTGGAAACACCATATATTTT.

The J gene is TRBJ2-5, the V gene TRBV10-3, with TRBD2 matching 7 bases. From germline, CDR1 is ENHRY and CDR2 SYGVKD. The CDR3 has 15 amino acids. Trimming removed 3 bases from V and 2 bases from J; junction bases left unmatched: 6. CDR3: CAISDHPSGQETQYF. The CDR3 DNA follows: TGTGCCATCAGTGATCACCCTAGCGGACAAGAGACCCAGTACTTC.

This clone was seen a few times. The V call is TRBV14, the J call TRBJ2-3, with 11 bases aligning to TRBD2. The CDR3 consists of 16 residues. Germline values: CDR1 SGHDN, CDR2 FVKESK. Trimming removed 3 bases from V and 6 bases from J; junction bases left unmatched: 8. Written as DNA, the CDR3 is TGTGCCAGCAGCCAGGCTAGCGGGGGGAGTTTTGATACGCAGTATTTT. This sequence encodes CASSQASGGSFDTQYF.

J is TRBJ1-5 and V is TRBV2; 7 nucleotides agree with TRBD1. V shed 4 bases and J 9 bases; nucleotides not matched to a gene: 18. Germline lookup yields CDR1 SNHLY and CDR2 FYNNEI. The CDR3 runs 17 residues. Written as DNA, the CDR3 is TGTGCCAGCAGTGGGGTAATAGAAGAACAGGGGTGGCCGCCCCAGCATTTT. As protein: CASSGVIEEQGWPPQHF.

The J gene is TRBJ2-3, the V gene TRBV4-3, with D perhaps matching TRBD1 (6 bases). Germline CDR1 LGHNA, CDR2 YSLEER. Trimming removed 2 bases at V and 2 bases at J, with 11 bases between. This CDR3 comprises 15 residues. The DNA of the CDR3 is TGCGCCAGCAGCCAACTGACAGGTTACACAGATACGCAGTATTTT. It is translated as CASSQLTGYTDTQYF.

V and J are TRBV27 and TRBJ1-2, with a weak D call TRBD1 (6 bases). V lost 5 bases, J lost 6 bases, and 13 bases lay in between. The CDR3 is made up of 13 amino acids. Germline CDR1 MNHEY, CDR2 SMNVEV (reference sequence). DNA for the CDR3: TGTGCCAGCAGTCTAGACAGGAGCCATGGCTACACCTTC. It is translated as CASSLDRSHGYTF.

The CDR3: CAISADREDTEAFF. Here the CDR3 DNA reads TGTGCCATCAGTGCCGACAGGGAGGACACTGAAGCTTTCTTT. V is TRBV10-3 and J is TRBJ1-1, with TRBD1 matching 7 bases. Germline trimming cut 4 bases from V and 3 bases from J; bases unmatched to any gene: 5. Germline V gene lookup returns CDR1 ENHRY and CDR2 SYGVKD. The CDR3 has 14 residues.

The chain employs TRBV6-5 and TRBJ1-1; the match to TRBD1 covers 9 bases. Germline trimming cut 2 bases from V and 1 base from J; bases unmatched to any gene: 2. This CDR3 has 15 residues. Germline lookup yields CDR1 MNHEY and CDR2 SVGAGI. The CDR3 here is CASSYDRGKNTEAFF. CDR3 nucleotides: TGTGCCAGCAGTTACGACAGGGGGAAGAACACTGAAGCTTTCTTT.

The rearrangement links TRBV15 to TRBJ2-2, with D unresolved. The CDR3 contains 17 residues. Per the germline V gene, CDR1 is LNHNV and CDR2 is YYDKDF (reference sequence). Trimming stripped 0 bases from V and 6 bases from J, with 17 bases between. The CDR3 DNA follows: TGTGCCACCAGCAGAGATGACTCGCCTCCGTATCCCGGGGAGCTGTTTTTT. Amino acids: CATSRDDSPPYPGELFF.

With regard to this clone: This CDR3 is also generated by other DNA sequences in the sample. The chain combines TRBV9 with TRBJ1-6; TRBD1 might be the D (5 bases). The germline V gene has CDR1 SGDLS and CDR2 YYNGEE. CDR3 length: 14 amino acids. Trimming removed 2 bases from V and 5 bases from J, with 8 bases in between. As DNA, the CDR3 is TGTGCCAGCAGCGTTCGGGGGAATAATTCACCCCTCCACTTT. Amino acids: CASSVRGNNSPLHF.